This TCR beta chain was identified in a study of immune characterization of retroperitoneal liposarcoma. V lost 1 base, J lost 10 bases, and 8 bases lay in between. The CDR3 length is 12 residues. Each CDR3 protein gets one entry after TCRdb re-called the PCR reads with MiXCR. In the table there are approximately 9,600 distinct CDR3 sequences, under 35% of which are singletons. The table lists this clonotype with a few counts. Sample: tumor tissue. This sequence was found in a male donor with retroperitoneal liposarcoma. The V and J genes are TRBV12-3 or TRBV12-4 and TRBJ2-1; TRBD2 might be the D (5 bases). CDR3 nucleotide sequence: TGTGCCAGCAGTTTAGTGCCGGGGGAGCAGTTCTTC. Translated, it gives CASSLVPGEQFF.